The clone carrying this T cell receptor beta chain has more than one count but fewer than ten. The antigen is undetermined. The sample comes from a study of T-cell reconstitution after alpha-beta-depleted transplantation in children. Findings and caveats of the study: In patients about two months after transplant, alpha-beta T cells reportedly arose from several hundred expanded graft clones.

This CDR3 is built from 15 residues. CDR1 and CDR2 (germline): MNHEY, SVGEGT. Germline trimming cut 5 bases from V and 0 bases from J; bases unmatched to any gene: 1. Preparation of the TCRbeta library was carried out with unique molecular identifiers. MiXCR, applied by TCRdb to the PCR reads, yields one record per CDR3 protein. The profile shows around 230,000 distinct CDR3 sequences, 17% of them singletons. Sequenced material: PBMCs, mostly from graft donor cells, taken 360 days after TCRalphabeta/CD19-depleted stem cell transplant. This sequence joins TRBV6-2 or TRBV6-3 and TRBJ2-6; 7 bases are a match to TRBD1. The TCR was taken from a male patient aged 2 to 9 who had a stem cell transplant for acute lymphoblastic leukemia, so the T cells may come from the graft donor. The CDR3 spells CASSGQDSGANVLTF. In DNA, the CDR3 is TGTGCCAGCAGTGGACAGGACTCTGGGGCCAACGTCCTGACTTTC.